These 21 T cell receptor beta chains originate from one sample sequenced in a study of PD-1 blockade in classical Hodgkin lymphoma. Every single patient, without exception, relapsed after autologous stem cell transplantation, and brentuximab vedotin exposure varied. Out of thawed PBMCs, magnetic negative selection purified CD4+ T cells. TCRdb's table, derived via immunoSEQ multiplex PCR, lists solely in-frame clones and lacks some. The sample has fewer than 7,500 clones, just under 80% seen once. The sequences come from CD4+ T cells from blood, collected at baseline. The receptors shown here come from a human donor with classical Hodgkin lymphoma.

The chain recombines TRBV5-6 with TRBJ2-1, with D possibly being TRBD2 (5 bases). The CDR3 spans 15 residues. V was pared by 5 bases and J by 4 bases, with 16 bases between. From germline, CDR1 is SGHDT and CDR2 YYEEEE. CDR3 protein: CASRARGRDYNEQFF. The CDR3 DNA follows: TGTGCCAGCAGGGCCCGTGGGAGAGATTACAATGAGCAGTTCTTC.

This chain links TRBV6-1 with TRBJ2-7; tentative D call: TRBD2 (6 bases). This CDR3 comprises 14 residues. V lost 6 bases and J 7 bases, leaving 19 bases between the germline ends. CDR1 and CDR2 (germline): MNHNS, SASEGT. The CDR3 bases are TGTGCCAGCAGGCCGGGGGAGGCTCAAAGGGAGCAGTACTTC. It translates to CASRPGEAQREQYF.

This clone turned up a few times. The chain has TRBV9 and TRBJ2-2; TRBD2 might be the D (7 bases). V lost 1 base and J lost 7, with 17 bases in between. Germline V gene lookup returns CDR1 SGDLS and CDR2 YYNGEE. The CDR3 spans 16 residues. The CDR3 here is CASSVLGRGGSGELFF. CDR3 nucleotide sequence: TGTGCCAGCAGCGTATTAGGTCGCGGGGGCAGCGGGGAGCTGTTTTTT.

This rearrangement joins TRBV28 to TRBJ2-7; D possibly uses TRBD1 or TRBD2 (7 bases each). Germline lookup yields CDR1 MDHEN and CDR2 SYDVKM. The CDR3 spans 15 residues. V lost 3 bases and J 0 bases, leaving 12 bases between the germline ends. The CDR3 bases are TGTGCCAGCAGTTTTCCAGGGGGGGTCTCCTACGAGCAGTACTTC. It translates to CASSFPGGVSYEQYF.

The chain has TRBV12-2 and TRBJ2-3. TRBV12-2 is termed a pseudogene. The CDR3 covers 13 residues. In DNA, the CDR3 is TGTGCAAGTCGCTATGATTCCCCAGATACGCAGTATTTT. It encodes CASRYDSPDTQYF.

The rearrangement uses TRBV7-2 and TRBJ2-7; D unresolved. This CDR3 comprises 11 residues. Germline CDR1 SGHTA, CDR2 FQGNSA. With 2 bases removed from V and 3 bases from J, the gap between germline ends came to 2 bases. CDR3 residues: CASSLYYEQYF. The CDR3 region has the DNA TGTGCCAGCAGCTTATACTACGAGCAGTACTTC. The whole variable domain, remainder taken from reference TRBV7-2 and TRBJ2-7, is GAGVSQSPSNKVTEKGKDVELRCDPISGHTALYWYRQSLGQGLEFLIYFQGNSAPDKSGLPSDRFSAERTGGSVSTLTIQRTQQEDSAVYLCASSLYYEQYFGPGTRLTVT.

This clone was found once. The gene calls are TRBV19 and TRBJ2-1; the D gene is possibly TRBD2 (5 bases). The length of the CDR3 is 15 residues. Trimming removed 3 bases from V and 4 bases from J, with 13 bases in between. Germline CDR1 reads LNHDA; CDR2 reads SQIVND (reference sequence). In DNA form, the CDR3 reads TGTGCCAGTAGTATCCTATCGGGGATATACAATGAGCAGTTCTTC. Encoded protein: CASSILSGIYNEQFF.

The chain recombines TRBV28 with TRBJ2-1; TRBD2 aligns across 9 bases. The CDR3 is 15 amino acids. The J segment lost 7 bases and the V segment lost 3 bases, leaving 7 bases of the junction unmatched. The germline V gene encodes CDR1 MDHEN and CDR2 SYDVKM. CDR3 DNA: TGTGCCAGCAGTTTGGCGGGAGGGCCAATTAATGAGCAGTTCTTC. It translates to CASSLAGGPINEQFF.

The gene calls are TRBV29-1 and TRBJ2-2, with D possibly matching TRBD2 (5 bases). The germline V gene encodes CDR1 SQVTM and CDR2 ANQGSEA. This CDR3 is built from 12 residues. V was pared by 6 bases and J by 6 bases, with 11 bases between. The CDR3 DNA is TGCAGCGTCGGGATCTCGCCCGGGGAGCTGTTTTTT. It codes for CSVGISPGELFF.

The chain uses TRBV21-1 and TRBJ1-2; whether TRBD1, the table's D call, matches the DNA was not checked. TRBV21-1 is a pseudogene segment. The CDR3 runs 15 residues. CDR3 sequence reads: CASSNWADTNYGYTF. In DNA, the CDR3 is TGTGCCAGCAGCAATTGGGCAGATACTAACTATGGCTACACCTTC.

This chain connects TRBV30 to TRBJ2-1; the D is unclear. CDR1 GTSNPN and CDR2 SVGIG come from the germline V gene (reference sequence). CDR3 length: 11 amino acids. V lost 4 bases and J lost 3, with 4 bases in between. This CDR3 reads CAWTNYNEQFF. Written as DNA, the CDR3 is TGTGCCTGGACCAACTACAATGAGCAGTTCTTC.

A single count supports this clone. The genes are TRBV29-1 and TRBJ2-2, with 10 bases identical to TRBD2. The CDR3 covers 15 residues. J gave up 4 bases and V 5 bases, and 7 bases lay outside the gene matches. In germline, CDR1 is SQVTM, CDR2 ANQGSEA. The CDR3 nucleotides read TGCAGCGTTAAGGTCCTAGCGGGAGTCACCGGGGAGCTGTTTTTT. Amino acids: CSVKVLAGVTGELFF.

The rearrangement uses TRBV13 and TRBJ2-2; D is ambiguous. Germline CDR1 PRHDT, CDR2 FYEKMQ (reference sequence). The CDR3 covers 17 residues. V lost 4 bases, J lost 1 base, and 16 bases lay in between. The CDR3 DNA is TGTGCCAGCAGCTCCCCCCGACGAGACGAGAACACCGGGGAGCTGTTTTTT. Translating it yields CASSSPRRDENTGELFF.

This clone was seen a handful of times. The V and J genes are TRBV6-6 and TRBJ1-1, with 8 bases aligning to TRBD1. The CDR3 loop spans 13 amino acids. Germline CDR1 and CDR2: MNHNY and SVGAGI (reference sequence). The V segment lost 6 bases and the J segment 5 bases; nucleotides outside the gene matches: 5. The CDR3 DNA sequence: TGTGCCAGCAGGACCACAGGGGGAACTGAAGCTTTCTTT. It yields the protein CASRTTGGTEAFF.

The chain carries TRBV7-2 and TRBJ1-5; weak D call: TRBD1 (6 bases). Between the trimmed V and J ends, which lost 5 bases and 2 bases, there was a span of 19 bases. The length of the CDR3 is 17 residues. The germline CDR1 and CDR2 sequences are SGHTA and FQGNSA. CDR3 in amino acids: CASSPMYGGVGNQPQHF. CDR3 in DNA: TGTGCCAGCAGCCCAATGTACGGGGGCGTTGGCAATCAGCCCCAGCATTTT.

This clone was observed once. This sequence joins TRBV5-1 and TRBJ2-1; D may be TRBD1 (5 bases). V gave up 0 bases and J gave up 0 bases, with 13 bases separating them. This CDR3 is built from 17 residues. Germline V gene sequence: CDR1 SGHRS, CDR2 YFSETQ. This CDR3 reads CASSLERGKSSYNEQFF. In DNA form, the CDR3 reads TGCGCCAGCAGCTTGGAAAGGGGTAAGAGCTCCTACAATGAGCAGTTCTTC.

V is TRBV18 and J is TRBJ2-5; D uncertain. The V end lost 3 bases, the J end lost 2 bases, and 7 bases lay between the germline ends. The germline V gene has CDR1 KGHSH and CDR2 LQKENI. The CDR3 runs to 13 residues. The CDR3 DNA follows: TGTGCCAGCTCACCGTCCCCTCAAGAGACCCAGTACTTC. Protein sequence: CASSPSPQETQYF.

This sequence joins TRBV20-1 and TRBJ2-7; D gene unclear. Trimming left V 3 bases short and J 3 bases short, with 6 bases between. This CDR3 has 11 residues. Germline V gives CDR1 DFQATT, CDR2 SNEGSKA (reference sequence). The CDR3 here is CSARTYYEQYF. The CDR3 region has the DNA TGCAGTGCTAGGACTTACTACGAGCAGTACTTC.

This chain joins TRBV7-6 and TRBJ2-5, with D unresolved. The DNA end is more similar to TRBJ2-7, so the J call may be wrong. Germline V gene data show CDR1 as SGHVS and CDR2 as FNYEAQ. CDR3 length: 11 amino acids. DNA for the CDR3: TGTGCCAGCAGCCCGGCCTACGAGCAGTACTTC. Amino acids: CASSPAYEQYF.

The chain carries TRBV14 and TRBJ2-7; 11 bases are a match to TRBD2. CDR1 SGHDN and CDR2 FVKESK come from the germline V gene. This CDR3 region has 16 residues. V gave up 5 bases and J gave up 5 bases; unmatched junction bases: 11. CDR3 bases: TGTGCCAGCAGCTATTATACCGGGACTAGCGGCCACGAGCAGTACTTC. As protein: CASSYYTGTSGHEQYF.

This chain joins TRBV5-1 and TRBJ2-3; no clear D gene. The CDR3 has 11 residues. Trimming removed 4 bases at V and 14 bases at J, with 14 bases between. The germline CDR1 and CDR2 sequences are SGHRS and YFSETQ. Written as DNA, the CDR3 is TGCGCCAGCAGCACCGGTACGAGGCTGTATTTT. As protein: CASSTGTRLYF.